The text below deals with one TCR beta chain. It has no known antigen specificity. No quality values exist for individual bases; no much larger clone is one base distant. This specimen comes from a study of OX40 agonist ivuxolimab in advanced cancers. Context from the whole study: The costimulatory receptor OX40 (CD134) was targeted by ivuxolimab, a fully human IgG2 agonistic monoclonal antibody. The monotherapy dose-escalation portion (N of about 50 patients) of the phase I ivuxolimab trial is reported in the paper. Among the roughly 50 dose-escalation patients, around 20 had hepatocellular carcinoma, 15 or so melanoma, 9 renal cell carcinoma and 9 head and neck cancer. In the dose-escalation cohort, around four fifths of patients were male, and the mean age was roughly 56 years with a range of roughly 23 to 79. Three dose-escalation patients achieved partial responses, one with hepatocellular carcinoma and two with cutaneous melanoma. Peripheral TCRbeta sequencing aimed to test whether ivuxolimab altered TCR sequence diversity and caused clonal T-cell expansion. Intravenous ivuxolimab was administered to patients every 2 weeks at six dose levels: 0.01, 0.1, 0.3, 1.5, 3 and 10 mg/kg. Patients were allowed to have had prior anti-PD-1, anti-PD-L1 or anti-CTLA-4 therapy, and roughly two fifths of the dose-escalation patients had been treated with checkpoint inhibitors.

V is pared back by 5 bases and J by 1 base, with 11 bases lying between the germline termini. Per the germline V gene (reference sequence), SEHNR is the CDR1 and FQNEAQ is the CDR2. The CDR3 measures 15 amino acids from cysteine to phenylalanine. The retained sequence is limited to the CDR3, 45 bases, with the frame set at the first base. To sequence the TCRbeta CDR3 region, genomic DNA was isolated from the sorted cells. The immunoSEQ Assay was used for sequencing of TCRbeta CDR3 regions. The table was pulled from immuneACCESS by TCRdb, which kept in-frame rearrangements only. Such tables lose some clones; where checked, under half of the loss comes from unresolved V genes, and the rest has no known cause. The sample table holds tens of thousands of clones, of which 85% to 90% were seen once. Together, the top ten hold about 0.99% of the sample. Study-level results and caveats: The antigen specificity of the peripheral T cells that underwent clonal expansion was not determined. After ivuxolimab, CD8+ T cells had more expanded clones than CD4+ T cells on average. Low levels of normalized T-cell clonal expansion were also seen in some patients who did not respond. At doses of 0.1 to 3.0 mg/kg, clonal expansion of both CD4+ and CD8+ blood T cells was observed from baseline to week 6. In the 0.1-3.0 mg/kg groups, partial responders were among the patients with the lowest normalized peripheral clonal expansion, particularly in CD8+ T cells.

The trial excluded patients who had a history of autoimmune disease or were on systemic immunosuppression. Peripheral blood for TCR sequencing was collected from all dose cohorts at baseline, on cycle 4 day 1, and on cycle 7 day 1. The samples were drawn from a first-in-human, open-label, multicenter phase I dose-escalation trial of ivuxolimab. Adults with locally advanced or metastatic melanoma, renal cell, hepatocellular, or head and neck squamous cell carcinoma were enrolled in the trial. Before TCR sequencing, CD4+ T cells and CD8+ T cells from peripheral blood were sorted into separate populations.

The TCR comes from an adult with an advanced solid tumor such as melanoma, head and neck, liver or kidney cancer. The sequence links TRBV7-9 to TRBJ2-2; a tentative D call is TRBD1 (5 bases match). This material consisted of CD4+ or CD8+ T cells sorted from blood, taken in a trial of the OX40 agonist ivuxolimab. CDR3 sequence: CASSVPQGNTGELFF. In nucleotide form, the sequence is TGTGCCAGCAGCGTGCCCCAGGGGAACACCGGGGAGCTGTTTTTT.